The 15 T cell receptor beta chains given below trace back to one sample, sequenced in a study of shared clonotypes between healthy human individuals. Clones were sequenced by immunoSEQ multiplex PCR, and TCRdb holds only the in-frame ones, with some missing. The sample shows about 2.2 million clones, just over 90% of them seen only once. Naive CD8 cells lacked CD45RO, underwent positive selection for CCR7 and left out terminally differentiated effector memory CD45RA+ cells. The sample comprised naive CD8+ T cells from PBMCs. Receptors were obtained from a man aged 18-30 years in good health. Some clones in this sample may be carry-over from other donors' samples.

The chain recombines TRBV27 with TRBJ1-1; 9 bases are a match to TRBD1. With V trimmed by 2 bases and J by 0 bases, 7 bases remained unmatched. CDR3 length: 17 residues. CDR1 and CDR2 from the germline V gene are MNHEY and SMNVEV (reference sequence). CDR3 in DNA: TGTGCCAGCAGTTTAAATCCGGGACAGGGTGTGAACACTGAAGCTTTCTTT. The encoded protein is CASSLNPGQGVNTEAFF.

About this clone: This same CDR3 is encoded by further DNA sequences in the sample. The chain recombines TRBV29-1 with TRBJ1-1; D gene uncertain. The V gene's germline CDR1 is SQVTM and CDR2 ANQGSEA. The CDR3 consists of 11 residues. Trimming removed 3 bases at V and 0 bases at J, with 2 bases between. This CDR3 reads CSVEMNTEAFF. CDR3 nucleotide sequence: TGCAGCGTTGAGATGAACACTGAAGCTTTCTTT.

The chain recombines TRBV28 with TRBJ2-5; TRBD2 agrees at 7 bases. The CDR3 is 15 amino acids. Germline CDR1 is MDHEN and CDR2 is SYDVKM. V gave up 2 bases and J gave up 5 bases; unmatched junction bases: 8. The CDR3 here is CASSLRSWRGETQYF. The CDR3 DNA is TGTGCCAGCAGTTTACGATCGTGGCGGGGGGAGACCCAGTACTTC. The whole variable domain, filled in from reference TRBV28 and TRBJ2-5, reads DVKVTQSSRYLVKRTGEKVFLECVQDMDHENMFWYRQDPGLGLRLIYFSYDVKMKEKGDIPEGYSVSREKKERFSLILESASTNQTSMYLCASSLRSWRGETQYFGPGTRLLVL.

The chain is built from TRBV29-1 and TRBJ2-7; D is possibly TRBD2 (6 bases). This CDR3 spans 15 amino acids. Trimming shortened V by 0 bases and J by 4 bases, and 16 bases separated the two germline ends. Germline CDR1 and CDR2: SQVTM and ANQGSEA. This chain's CDR3 is CSVEDRGGGTYEQYF. Here the CDR3 DNA reads TGCAGCGTTGAAGATCGAGGTGGCGGGACGTACGAGCAGTACTTC.

The chain is built from TRBV28 and TRBJ2-7; unclear D gene. Looked up from germline, CDR1 is MDHEN and CDR2 is SYDVKM. This CDR3 has 14 amino acids. V lost 6 bases to trimming and J lost 2 bases, with 14 bases between them. The CDR3 spells CASSTPHSTYEQYF. DNA of the CDR3: TGTGCCAGCAGCACACCGCACAGCACCTACGAGCAGTACTTC. Supplemented by reference TRBV28 and TRBJ2-7, the full variable domain reads DVKVTQSSRYLVKRTGEKVFLECVQDMDHENMFWYRQDPGLGLRLIYFSYDVKMKEKGDIPEGYSVSREKKERFSLILESASTNQTSMYLCASSTPHSTYEQYFGPGTRLTVT.

The J gene is TRBJ2-1, the V gene TRBV2, with TRBD2 matching over 16 bases. Germline-derived CDR1 and CDR2 are SNHLY and FYNNEI. The J segment lost 4 bases and the V segment lost 9 bases, leaving 12 bases of the junction unmatched. The CDR3 length is 18 residues. Written as DNA, the CDR3 is TGTGCCAGGGAGCCGGGACTAGCGGGAGGGCCGTCGTACAATGAGCAGTTCTTC. Its protein is CAREPGLAGGPSYNEQFF. Filled out from reference TRBV2 and TRBJ2-1, the complete variable domain reads EPEVTQTPSHQVTQMGQEVILRCVPISNHLYFYWYRQILGQKVEFLVSFYNNEISEKSEIFDDQFSVERPDGSNFTLKIRSTKLEDSAMYFCAREPGLAGGPSYNEQFFGPGTRLTVL.

The genes are TRBV11-2 and TRBJ1-2; 10 bases agree with TRBD1. The CDR3 is made up of 16 amino acids. Germline V gives CDR1 SGHAT, CDR2 FQNNGV. The J segment lost 6 bases and the V segment lost 2 bases, leaving 9 bases of the junction unmatched. The CDR3: CASSLMRGGQGNGYTF. CDR3 sequence (DNA): TGTGCCAGCAGCTTAATGCGAGGGGGACAGGGGAATGGCTACACCTTC.

This sequence joins TRBV27 and TRBJ1-2; maybe TRBD1 (5 bases). V was trimmed by 2 bases and J by 8 bases, leaving 18 bases between them. Germline V gene data show CDR1 as MNHEY and CDR2 as SMNVEV (reference sequence). CDR3 length equals 15 residues. The CDR3 loop is CASSLGQGIYWGYTF. DNA for the CDR3: TGTGCCAGCAGTTTAGGGCAGGGAATTTATTGGGGCTACACCTTC.

This chain joins TRBV7-7 and TRBJ2-1, with a weak D call TRBD2 (6 bases). Trimming removed 1 base at V and 4 bases at J, with 20 bases between. In germline, CDR1 is SSHAT, CDR2 FNYEAQ (reference sequence). The CDR3 has 18 amino acids. CDR3 bases: TGTGCCAGCAGCTTAGTTCTTGCGGCGGAGGGGAAATACAATGAGCAGTTCTTC. It translates to CASSLVLAAEGKYNEQFF.

This sequence joins TRBV7-2 and TRBJ2-7; D unresolved. This CDR3 has 14 residues. Germline CDR1 SGHTA, CDR2 FQGNSA. V was shortened by 2 bases and J by 3 bases, with 11 bases between the two germline ends. The CDR3 sequence is CASSLSGSLYEQYF. The CDR3 DNA reads as TGTGCCAGCAGCTTATCGGGCAGCCTCTACGAGCAGTACTTC.

The chain uses TRBV20-1 and TRBJ2-7; tentative D call: TRBD2 (6 bases). This CDR3 has 11 residues. Germline CDR1 DFQATT, CDR2 SNEGSKA (reference sequence). Trimming removed 0 bases from V and 7 bases from J, with 7 bases in between. This CDR3 reads CSARDLAEQYF. The CDR3 coding sequence is TGCAGTGCTAGAGATCTAGCGGAGCAGTACTTC.

The V call is TRBV19, the J call TRBJ2-3; 8 bases fit TRBD2. V lost 6 bases to trimming and J lost 4 bases; unmatched junction nucleotides: 3. CDR1 is LNHDA and CDR2 is SQIVND in the germline V gene (reference sequence). This CDR3 has 13 amino acids. The CDR3 nucleotides are TGTGCCAGTAGCGGGAGGGCCCCAGATACGCAGTATTTT. It encodes CASSGRAPDTQYF.

The CDR3 bases are TGTGCCAGCAGCCCCTTGGGGGCGAGGGGCAATGAGCAGTTCTTC. Translating gives CASSPLGARGNEQFF. V and J are TRBV27 and TRBJ2-1; D is perhaps TRBD1 (6 bases). V lost 6 bases and J lost 6, with 18 bases in between. Germline values: CDR1 MNHEY, CDR2 SMNVEV (reference sequence). The CDR3 has 15 amino acids.

CDR3 DNA sequence: TGTGCCAGCACCTTCGGAACAGGGGGCGAGGAAGCTTTCTTT. Protein: CASTFGTGGEEAFF. J is TRBJ1-1 and V is TRBV28, with 9 bases aligning to TRBD1. CDR1 is MDHEN and CDR2 is SYDVKM in the germline V gene. The CDR3 spans 14 residues. With 7 bases clipped from V and 8 bases from J, the junction kept 11 bases outside the gene matches.

This clone came up once. The V gene is TRBV7-9, the J gene TRBJ2-2; 7 positions agree with TRBD2. Losses at the gene ends were 5 bases for V and 4 bases for J; bases not matched to a gene: 10. This CDR3 contains 16 residues. In germline, CDR1 is SEHNR, CDR2 FQNEAQ (reference sequence). This CDR3 reads CASSHRLAELTGELFF. In DNA, the CDR3 is TGTGCCAGCAGCCACCGGCTAGCGGAACTCACCGGGGAGCTGTTTTTT.